Reported below is one TCR beta chain. The antigen remains undetermined. The sample comes from a study of graft-versus-host responses after intestinal transplantation. Study overall: The study gave all recipients anti-thymocyte globulin induction, then tacrolimus and steroids for three to four years. Study results and limitations: Present in recipient marrow, GvH clones included some that appeared first in ileum or blood. Early HvG declines after transplant were associated with peak circulating GvH clone levels.

Profiling relied on immunoSEQ multiplex PCR, and the TCRdb table lists in-frame clones only, not all of them. The data contain fewer than 30,000 clones, 87% of them singletons. CDR3 length equals 16 residues. V lost 1 base and J lost 4; bases outside the gene matches: 4. Germline CDR1 reads SEHNR; CDR2 reads FQNEAQ (reference sequence). This sample comprised PBMCs, obtained about 460 days after intestinal transplantation. The chain links TRBV7-9 to TRBJ2-6, with 7 bases aligning to TRBD1. This clonotype was sampled from a human patient who received an intestinal transplant, so some T cells may come from the graft donor. The CDR3 DNA sequence: TGTGCCAGCAGCTTAGGAACAGGGGCCGGGGCCAACGTCCTGACTTTC. It codes for CASSLGTGAGANVLTF. The complete variable domain, with remaining parts taken from reference TRBV7-9 and TRBJ2-6, reads DTGVSQNPRHKITKRGQNVTFRCDPISEHNRLYWYRQTLGQGPEFLTYFQNEAQLEKSRLLSDRFSAERPKGSFSTLEIQRTEQGDSAMYLCASSLGTGAGANVLTFGAGSRLTVL.